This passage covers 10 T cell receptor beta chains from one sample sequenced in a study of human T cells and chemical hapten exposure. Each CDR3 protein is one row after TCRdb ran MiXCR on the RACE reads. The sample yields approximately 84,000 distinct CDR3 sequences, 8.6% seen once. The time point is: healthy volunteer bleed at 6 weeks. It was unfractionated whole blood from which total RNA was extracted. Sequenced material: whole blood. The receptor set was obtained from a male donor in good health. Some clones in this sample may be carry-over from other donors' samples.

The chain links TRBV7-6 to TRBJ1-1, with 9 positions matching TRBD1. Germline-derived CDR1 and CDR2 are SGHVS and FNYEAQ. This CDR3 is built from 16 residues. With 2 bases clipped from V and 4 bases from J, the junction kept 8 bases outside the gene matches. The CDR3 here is CASSLFTGGAGTEAFF. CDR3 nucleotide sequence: TGTGCCAGCAGCTTATTCACAGGGGGCGCCGGCACTGAAGCTTTCTTT.

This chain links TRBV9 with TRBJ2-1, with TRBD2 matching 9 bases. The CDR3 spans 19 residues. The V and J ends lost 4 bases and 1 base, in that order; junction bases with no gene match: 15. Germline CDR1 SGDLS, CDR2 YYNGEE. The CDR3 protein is CASSPLPTSGGQSYNEQFF. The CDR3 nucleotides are TGTGCCAGCAGCCCCTTACCGACTAGCGGCGGACAATCCTACAATGAGCAGTTCTTC.

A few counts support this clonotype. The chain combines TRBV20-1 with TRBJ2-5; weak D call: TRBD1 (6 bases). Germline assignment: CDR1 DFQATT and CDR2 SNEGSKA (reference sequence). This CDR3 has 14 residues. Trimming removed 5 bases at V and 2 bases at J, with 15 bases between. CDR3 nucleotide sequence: TGCAGTGCTCCAACACAGGGCCTACAAGAGACCCAGTACTTC. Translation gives CSAPTQGLQETQYF.

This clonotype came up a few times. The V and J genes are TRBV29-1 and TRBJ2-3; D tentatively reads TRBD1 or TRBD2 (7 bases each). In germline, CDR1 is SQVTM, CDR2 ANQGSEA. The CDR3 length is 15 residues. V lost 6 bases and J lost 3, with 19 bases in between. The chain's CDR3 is CSVQTGLRETDTQYF. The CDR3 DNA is TGCAGCGTCCAGACAGGGTTGCGGGAGACAGATACGCAGTATTTT.

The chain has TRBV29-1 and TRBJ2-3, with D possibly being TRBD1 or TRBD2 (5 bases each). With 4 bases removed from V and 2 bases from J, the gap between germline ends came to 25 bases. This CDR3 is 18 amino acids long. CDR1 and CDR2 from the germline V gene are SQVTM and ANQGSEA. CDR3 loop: CSVVLLYREGPDTDTQYF. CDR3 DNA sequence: TGCAGCGTTGTCCTGCTATATCGCGAGGGGCCCGACACAGATACGCAGTATTTT.

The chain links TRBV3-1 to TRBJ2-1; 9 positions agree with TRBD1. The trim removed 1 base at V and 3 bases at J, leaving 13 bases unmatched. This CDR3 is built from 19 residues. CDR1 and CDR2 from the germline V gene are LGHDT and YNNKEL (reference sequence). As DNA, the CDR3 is TGTGCCAGCAGCCAAGTGGGACAGGGTAGAGGGGGGAACTACAATGAGCAGTTCTTC. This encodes CASSQVGQGRGGNYNEQFF.

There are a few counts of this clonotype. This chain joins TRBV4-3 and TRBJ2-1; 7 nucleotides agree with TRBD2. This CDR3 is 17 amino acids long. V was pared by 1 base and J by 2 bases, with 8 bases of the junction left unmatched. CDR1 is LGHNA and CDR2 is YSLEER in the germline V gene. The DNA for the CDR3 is TGCGCCAGCAGCCAAGTCGAAGGCGGGGGAGCCTACAATGAGCAGTTCTTC. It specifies CASSQVEGGGAYNEQFF.

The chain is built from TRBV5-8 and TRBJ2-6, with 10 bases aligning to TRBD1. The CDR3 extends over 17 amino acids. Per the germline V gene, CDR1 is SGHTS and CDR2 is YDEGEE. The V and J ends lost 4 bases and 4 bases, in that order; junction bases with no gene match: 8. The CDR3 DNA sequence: TGTGCCAGCAGCGGTTTCGACAGGGGGCGGGGGGCCAACGTCCTGACTTTC. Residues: CASSGFDRGRGANVLTF.

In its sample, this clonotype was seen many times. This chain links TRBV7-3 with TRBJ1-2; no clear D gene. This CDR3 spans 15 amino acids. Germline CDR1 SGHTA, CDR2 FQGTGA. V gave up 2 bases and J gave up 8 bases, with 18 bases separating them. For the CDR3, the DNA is TGTGCCAGCAGCTTAGGGCCGGAGGGCGCGAAGGGCTACACCTTC. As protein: CASSLGPEGAKGYTF.

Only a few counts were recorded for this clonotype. Here the CDR3 reads CATTSGGSQETQYF. CDR3 DNA: TGTGCCACCACCAGCGGGGGAAGTCAAGAGACCCAGTACTTC. The V and J genes are TRBV2 and TRBJ2-5; 8 positions agree with TRBD2. The CDR3 totals 14 residues. V gave up 10 bases and J gave up 2 bases; unmatched junction bases: 9. CDR1 is SNHLY and CDR2 is FYNNEI in the germline V gene.